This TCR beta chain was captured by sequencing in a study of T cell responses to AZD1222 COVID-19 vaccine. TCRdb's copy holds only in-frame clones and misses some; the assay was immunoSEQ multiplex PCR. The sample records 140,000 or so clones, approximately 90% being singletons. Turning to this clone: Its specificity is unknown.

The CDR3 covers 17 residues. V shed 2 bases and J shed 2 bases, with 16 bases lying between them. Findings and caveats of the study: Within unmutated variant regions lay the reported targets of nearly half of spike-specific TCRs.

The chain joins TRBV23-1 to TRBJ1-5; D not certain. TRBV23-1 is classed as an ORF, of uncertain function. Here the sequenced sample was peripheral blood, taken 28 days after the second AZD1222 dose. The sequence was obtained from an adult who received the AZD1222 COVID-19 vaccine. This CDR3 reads CASSQAWGGRGNQPQHF. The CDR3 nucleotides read TGCGCCAGCAGTCAAGCATGGGGAGGAAGGGGCAATCAGCCCCAGCATTTT.